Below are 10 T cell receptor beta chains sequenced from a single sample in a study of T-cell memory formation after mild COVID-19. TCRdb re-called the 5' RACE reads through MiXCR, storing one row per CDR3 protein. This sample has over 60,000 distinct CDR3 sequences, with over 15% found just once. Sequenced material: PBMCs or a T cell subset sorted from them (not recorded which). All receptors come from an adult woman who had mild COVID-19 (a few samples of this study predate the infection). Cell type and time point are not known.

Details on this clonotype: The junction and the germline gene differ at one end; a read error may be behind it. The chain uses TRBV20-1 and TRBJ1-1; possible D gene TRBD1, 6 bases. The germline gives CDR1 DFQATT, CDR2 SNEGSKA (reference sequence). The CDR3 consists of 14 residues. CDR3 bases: TGCAGTGCTAGAGATCGGACAGCTTACACTGAAGCTTTATTT. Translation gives CSARDRTAYTEALF.

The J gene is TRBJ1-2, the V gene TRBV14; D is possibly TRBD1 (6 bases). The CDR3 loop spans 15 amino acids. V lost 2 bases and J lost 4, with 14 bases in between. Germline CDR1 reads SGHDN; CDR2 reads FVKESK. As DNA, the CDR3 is TGTGCCAGCAGCCAATTGGGGGCGTGGGGCTATGGCTACACCTTC. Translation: CASSQLGAWGYGYTF.

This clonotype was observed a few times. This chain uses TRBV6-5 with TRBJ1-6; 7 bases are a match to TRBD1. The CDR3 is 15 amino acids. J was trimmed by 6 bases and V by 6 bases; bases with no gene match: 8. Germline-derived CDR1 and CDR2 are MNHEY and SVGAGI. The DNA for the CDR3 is TGTGCCAGCAGCGTAAGGGGGCAGGGTAATTCACCCCTCCACTTT. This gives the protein CASSVRGQGNSPLHF.

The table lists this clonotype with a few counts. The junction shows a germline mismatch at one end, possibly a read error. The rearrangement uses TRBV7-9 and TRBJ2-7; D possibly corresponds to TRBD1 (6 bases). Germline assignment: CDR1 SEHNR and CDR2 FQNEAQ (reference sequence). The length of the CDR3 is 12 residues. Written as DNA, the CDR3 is TGTGCCAGCAGCTCAACCCCAAGGACAGCCCTCTTC. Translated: CASSSTPRTALF.

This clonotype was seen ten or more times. CDR3 loop: CASTESWGTEAFF. CDR3 sequence (DNA): TGTGCCAGTACGGAATCCTGGGGGACTGAAGCTTTCTTT. This chain joins TRBV19 and TRBJ1-1, with D perhaps TRBD1 (5 bases). Germline CDR1 LNHDA, CDR2 SQIVND (reference sequence). Trimming pared 7 bases from V and 5 bases from J, leaving 14 bases between. The CDR3 is 13 amino acids.

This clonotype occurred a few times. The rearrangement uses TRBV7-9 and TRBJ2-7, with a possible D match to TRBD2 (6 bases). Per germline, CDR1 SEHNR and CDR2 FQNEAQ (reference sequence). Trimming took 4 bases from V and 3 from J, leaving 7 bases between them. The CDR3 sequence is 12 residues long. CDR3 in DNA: TGTGCCAGCAGCTCGGGAGACTACGAGCAGTACTTC. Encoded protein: CASSSGDYEQYF.

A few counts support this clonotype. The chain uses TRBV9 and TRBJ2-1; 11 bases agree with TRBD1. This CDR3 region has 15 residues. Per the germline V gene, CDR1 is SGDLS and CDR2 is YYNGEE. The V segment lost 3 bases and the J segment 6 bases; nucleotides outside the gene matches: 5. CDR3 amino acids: CASSADRGPGNEQFF. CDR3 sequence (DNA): TGTGCCAGCAGCGCGGACAGGGGGCCTGGCAATGAGCAGTTCTTC.

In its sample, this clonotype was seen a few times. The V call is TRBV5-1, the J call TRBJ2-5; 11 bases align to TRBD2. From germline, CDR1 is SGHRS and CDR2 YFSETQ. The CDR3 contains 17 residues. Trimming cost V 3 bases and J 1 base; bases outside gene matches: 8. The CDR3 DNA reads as TGCGCCAGCAGCTCCCAAACTAGCGGGGGCTTCCAAGAGACCCAGTACTTC. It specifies CASSSQTSGGFQETQYF.

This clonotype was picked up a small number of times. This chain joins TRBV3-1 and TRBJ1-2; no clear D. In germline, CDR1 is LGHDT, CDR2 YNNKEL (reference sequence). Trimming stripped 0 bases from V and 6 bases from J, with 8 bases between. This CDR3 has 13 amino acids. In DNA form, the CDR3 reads TGTGCCAGCAGCCAAGAGCGAAGGAATGGCTACACCTTC. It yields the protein CASSQERRNGYTF. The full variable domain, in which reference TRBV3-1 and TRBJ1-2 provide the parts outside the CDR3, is DTAVSQTPKYLVTQMGNDKSIKCEQNLGHDTMYWYKQDSKKFLKIMFSYNNKELIINETVPNRFSPKSPDKAHLNLHINSLELGDSAVYFCASSQERRNGYTFGSGTRLTVV.

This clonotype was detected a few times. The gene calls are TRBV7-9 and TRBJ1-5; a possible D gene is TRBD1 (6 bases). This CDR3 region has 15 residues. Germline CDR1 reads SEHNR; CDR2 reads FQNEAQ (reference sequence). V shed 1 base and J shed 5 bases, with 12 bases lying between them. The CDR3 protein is CASSLVGGRDQPQHF. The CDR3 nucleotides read TGTGCCAGCAGCTTAGTCGGGGGCCGGGATCAGCCCCAGCATTTT.